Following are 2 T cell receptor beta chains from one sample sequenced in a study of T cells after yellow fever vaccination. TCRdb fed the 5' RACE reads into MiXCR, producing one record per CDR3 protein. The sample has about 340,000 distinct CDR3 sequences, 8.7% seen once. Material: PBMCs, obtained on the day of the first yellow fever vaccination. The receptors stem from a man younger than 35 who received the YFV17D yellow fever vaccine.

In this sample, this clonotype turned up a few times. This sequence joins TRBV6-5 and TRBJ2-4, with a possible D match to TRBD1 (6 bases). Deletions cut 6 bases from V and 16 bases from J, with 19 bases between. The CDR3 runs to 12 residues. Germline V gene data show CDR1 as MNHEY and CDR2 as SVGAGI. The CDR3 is CASRDAGQGFYF. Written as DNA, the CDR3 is TGTGCCAGCAGAGACGCAGGGCAGGGGTTTTACTTC.

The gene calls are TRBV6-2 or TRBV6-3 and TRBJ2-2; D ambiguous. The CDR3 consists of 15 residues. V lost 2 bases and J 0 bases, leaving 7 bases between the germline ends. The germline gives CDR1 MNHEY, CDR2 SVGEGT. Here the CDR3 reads CASSYDTTNTGELFF. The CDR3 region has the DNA TGTGCCAGCAGTTACGACACGACGAACACCGGGGAGCTGTTTTTT.